This entry is about one TCR beta chain. This sample is drawn from a study of blood T cell repertoires in COVID-19. Overall study context: From the United States, Italy and Spain came samples of acute and convalescent COVID-19. The cDNA or gDNA used as material had been derived from T cells, B-cell-depleted T cells, or PBMCs.

In the original workflow: Counts of nucleated cells, estimated from reference gene primer amplification, were obtained. The assay was immunoSEQ multiplex PCR, and TCRdb's table has in-frame clones only and misses some. That table supplies the V and J calls and clone size; D and trimming were determined from the DNA. This sample yields 150,000 to 200,000 clones, of which approximately 86% are seen a single time; around 2.7% belongs to the top ten. This TCR was sampled from a man aged 35-49 years with active or convalescent COVID-19. Sequencing was done on a sample of peripheral blood.

DNA of the CDR3: TGTGCCAGCGGGCAACTAGAGACCCAGTACTTC. It codes for CASGQLETQYF. The rearrangement joins TRBV28 to TRBJ2-5; D not certain. Trimming left V 8 bases short and J 4 bases short, with 8 bases between. The CDR3 is 11 residues long. Germline V lookup: CDR1 MDHEN, CDR2 SYDVKM.